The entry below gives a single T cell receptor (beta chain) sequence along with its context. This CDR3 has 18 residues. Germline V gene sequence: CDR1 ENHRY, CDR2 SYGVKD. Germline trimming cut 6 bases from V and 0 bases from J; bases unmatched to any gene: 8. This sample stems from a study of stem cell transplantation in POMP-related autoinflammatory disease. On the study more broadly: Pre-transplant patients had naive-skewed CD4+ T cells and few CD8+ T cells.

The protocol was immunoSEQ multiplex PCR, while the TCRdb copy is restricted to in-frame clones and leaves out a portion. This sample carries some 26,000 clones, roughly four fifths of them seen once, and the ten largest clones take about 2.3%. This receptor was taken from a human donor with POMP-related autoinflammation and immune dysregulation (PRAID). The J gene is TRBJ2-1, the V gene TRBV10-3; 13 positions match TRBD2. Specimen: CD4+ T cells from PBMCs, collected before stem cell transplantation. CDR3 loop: CAIRTGTSGANSYNEQFF. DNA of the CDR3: TGTGCCATCAGGACCGGGACTAGCGGGGCGAACTCCTACAATGAGCAGTTCTTC.